This TCR beta chain came from a study of blood T cell repertoires in COVID-19. The wider study: Spain, Italy and the United States supplied samples that represented acute and convalescent COVID-19.

Clones were sequenced by immunoSEQ multiplex PCR, and TCRdb holds only the in-frame ones, with some missing. The sample yields about 220,000 clones, around 82% seen once. Germline values: CDR1 SQVTM, CDR2 ANQGSEA. Germline trimming cut 5 bases from V and 4 bases from J; bases unmatched to any gene: 13. This CDR3 region has 15 residues. This clone was seen once. V and J are TRBV29-1 and TRBJ2-5; 7 bases map to TRBD1. The specimen was peripheral blood. This TCR was recovered from a woman aged 30 to 39 who had recovered from COVID-19. CDR3 residues: CSVLPPDRDGETQYF. As DNA, the CDR3 is TGCAGCGTTCTTCCCCCTGACAGGGATGGAGAGACCCAGTACTTC.